The sequence of this TCR beta chain was determined in a study of control samples from healthy donors and cancer patients. V lost 2 bases, J lost 0 bases, and 8 bases lay in between. The CDR3 has 14 amino acids. Germline V CDR1 and CDR2: SGHRS, YFSETQ. Clones were sequenced by immunoSEQ multiplex PCR, and TCRdb holds only the in-frame ones, with some missing. The data show roughly 90,000 clones, with 85% to 95% seen just once and over 1.3% held by the top ten. The clonotype comes from a woman in her twenties or thirties in good health. Sequenced material: blood. The rearrangement links TRBV5-1 to TRBJ2-5, with D maybe TRBD2 (6 bases). CDR3 nucleotide sequence: TGCGCCAGCAGCTTACGGGACTACCAAGAGACCCAGTACTTC. Protein: CASSLRDYQETQYF. The full variable domain, completed using reference TRBV5-1 and TRBJ2-5, is KAGVTQTPRYLIKTRGQQVTLSCSPISGHRSVSWYQQTPGQGLQFLFEYFSETQRNKGNFPGRFSGRQFSNSRSEMNVSTLELGDSALYLCASSLRDYQETQYFGPGTRLLVL.